The rows below give T cell receptor beta chains drawn from one sample of a study of regulatory T cells in long-lasting Graves disease. TCRdb re-called the multiplex PCR reads with MiXCR, one entry per CDR3 protein. This sample has some 340,000 distinct CDR3 sequences, with approximately 10% found just once. The same specimen was also included in a second study, on T cells in Graves' hyperthyroidism and ophthalmopathy.

Sequenced material: peripheral blood mononuclear cells (PBMCs), taken at new diagnosis, from a patient treated with antithyroid drugs. Receptors were obtained from a young woman with Graves disease. Both conserved end residues are part of each CDR3. A D gene is named only where the DNA matches it firmly. Only part of the rows carry a size: once, few, many, or a class if the clone is expanded.

CDR3 DNA: TGTGCCAGCAGCTTAGTAGGAGGACGACAGGGGAGGCACGAGCAGTACTTC; CDR3 protein: CASSLVGGRQGRHEQYF; clone size: few; D gene: TRBD1; J gene: TRBJ2-7; V gene: TRBV11-2
CDR3 DNA: TGCAGCGTTCAAGACCTATGGGAGCAGTACTTC; CDR3 protein: CSVQDLWEQYF; clone size: many; D gene: -; J gene: TRBJ2-7; V gene: TRBV29-1
CDR3 DNA: TGCAGCGCTAACATTCAACCTATGTCCCAGTACTTC; CDR3 protein: CSANIQPMSQYF; clone size: many; D gene: -; J gene: TRBJ2-5; V gene: TRBV29-1
CDR3 DNA: TGTGCCAGCAGCGTGGGGGCATTCGGGAGGAGTAATGAAAAACTGTTTTTT; CDR3 protein: CASSVGAFGRSNEKLFF; clone size: many; D gene: -; J gene: TRBJ1-4; V gene: TRBV9
CDR3 DNA: TGTGCCAGCAGATCCGGGAGGGCTGTAGGTGAGCAGTTCTTC; CDR3 protein: CASRSGRAVGEQFF; clone size: many; D gene: TRBD2; J gene: TRBJ2-1; V gene: TRBV6-1
CDR3 DNA: TGTGCCAGTAGTAGGGAGTTTAGGGTGGCCGGGGAGCTGTTTTTT; CDR3 protein: CASSREFRVAGELFF; clone size: many; D gene: -; J gene: TRBJ2-2; V gene: TRBV19
CDR3 DNA: TGTGCCAGCAGCTTAGGTAGGACCCGGGAGTTCTTC; CDR3 protein: CASSLGRTREFF; clone size: many; D gene: -; J gene: TRBJ2-1; V gene: TRBV7-2
CDR3 DNA: TGTGCCAGCAGCTTAGCGATTGGAAGCGGGGGGTGGACAGATACGCAGTATTTT; CDR3 protein: CASSLAIGSGGWTDTQYF; clone size: many; D gene: TRBD2; J gene: TRBJ2-3; V gene: TRBV7-2
CDR3 DNA: TGTGCCAGCAGTGAAGTGGTGGGAGGGCCTATCGGGGAGCTGTTTTTT; CDR3 protein: CASSEVVGGPIGELFF; clone size: many; D gene: TRBD2; J gene: TRBJ2-2; V gene: TRBV2
CDR3 DNA: TGTGCCATCGGGGAGACAGGGAGGACTGAAGCTTTCTTT; CDR3 protein: CAIGETGRTEAFF; clone size: many; D gene: TRBD1; J gene: TRBJ1-1; V gene: TRBV10-3
CDR3 DNA: TGTGCCAGCAGCTTTACAGACACTAACTATGGCTACACCTTC; CDR3 protein: CASSFTDTNYGYTF; clone size: many; D gene: -; J gene: TRBJ1-2; V gene: TRBV7-9
CDR3 DNA: TGTGCCAGCTCACCGGACAGGGTACGGGATGGCTACACCTTC; CDR3 protein: CASSPDRVRDGYTF; clone size: -; D gene: TRBD1; J gene: TRBJ1-2; V gene: TRBV18
CDR3 DNA: TGTGCCAGCACAGAGAACACTGAAGCTTTCTTT; CDR3 protein: CASTENTEAFF; clone size: many; D gene: -; J gene: TRBJ1-1; V gene: TRBV2
CDR3 DNA: TGCGCCAGCAGCCACCTGGGACTGGCGAACACCGGGGAGCTGTTTTTT; CDR3 protein: CASSHLGLANTGELFF; clone size: few; D gene: -; J gene: TRBJ2-2; V gene: TRBV4-1
CDR3 DNA: TGTGCCAGCAGCGTAGTACTAGCGGGGGGCGATGAGCAGTTCTTC; CDR3 protein: CASSVVLAGGDEQFF; clone size: -; D gene: TRBD2; J gene: TRBJ2-1; V gene: TRBV9
CDR3 DNA: TGCAGTGGGGCTAGCTTTGACAATGAGCAGTTCTTC; CDR3 protein: CSGASFDNEQFF; clone size: -; D gene: -; J gene: TRBJ2-1; V gene: TRBV20-1
CDR3 DNA: TGCAGTGCTAGAGACCTATCAGTGTTGTTAGCCGAAGGGCCGGGGTGGGCCTACGAGCAGTACTTC; CDR3 protein: CSARDLSVLLAEGPGWAYEQYF; clone size: many; D gene: -; J gene: TRBJ2-7; V gene: TRBV20-1
CDR3 DNA: TGTGCCAGCAGCTTAGAGTTAGCGGGGGGGTTGGATACGCAGTATTTT; CDR3 protein: CASSLELAGGLDTQYF; clone size: few; D gene: TRBD2; J gene: TRBJ2-3; V gene: TRBV7-2
CDR3 DNA: TGTGCCAGTGGGACAGGGGCCAACACCAGACATGTGAACACTGAAGCTTTCTTT; CDR3 protein: CASGTGANTRHVNTEAFF; clone size: many; D gene: TRBD1; J gene: TRBJ1-1; V gene: TRBV19
CDR3 DNA: TGTGCCATCAGTGAGACTAGCGGGAGATCCAATGAGCAGTTCTTC; CDR3 protein: CAISETSGRSNEQFF; clone size: many; D gene: TRBD2; J gene: TRBJ2-1; V gene: TRBV10-3
CDR3 DNA: TGCGCCAGCAGCCAACGACCGGGAGCCGGCGGTGGTGAGCAGTTCTTC; CDR3 protein: CASSQRPGAGGGEQFF; clone size: few; D gene: -; J gene: TRBJ2-1; V gene: TRBV4-1
CDR3 DNA: TGTGCCAGCAGTTCAGGAAGGCTAGCGGTCCGTTATTTT; CDR3 protein: CASSSGRLAVRYF; clone size: many; D gene: TRBD2; J gene: TRBJ2-3; V gene: TRBV6-2/TRBV6-3
CDR3 DNA: TGTGCCAGCAGCCCCCCTGGGAACTCCTACAATGAGCAGTTCTTC; CDR3 protein: CASSPPGNSYNEQFF; clone size: many; D gene: -; J gene: TRBJ2-1; V gene: TRBV7-2